The rows below give T cell receptor beta chains drawn from one sample of a study of blood T cell repertoires in COVID-19. Libraries were prepared by immunoSEQ multiplex PCR; TCRdb keeps only in-frame clonotypes and omits some of them. Found here are 250,000 or so clones, roughly 86% of them singletons; the top ten hold about 10%. Sequencing was done on a sample of peripheral blood. These TCRs come from a man aged 40-55 years with active or convalescent COVID-19. CDR3s include the opening cysteine and the closing phenylalanine or tryptophan. D genes are given only for firm matches. Only part of the rows carry a size: once, few, many, or a class if the clone is expanded.

14	.	.	TRBV5-4	TRBJ2-2	TGTGCCAGCAGCTTGGTCGCGAACACCGGGGAGCTGTTTTTT	CASSLVANTGELFF
14	.	.	TRBV3-1/TRBV3-2	TRBJ1-6	TGTGCCAGCAGCCAAATTTCCAGGGCCTCACCCCTCCACTTT	CASSQISRASPLHF
14	.	.	TRBV28	TRBJ1-2	TGTGCCAGCAGTGAAACACAGGGAACCTATGGCTACACCTTC	CASSETQGTYGYTF
16	.	.	TRBV28	TRBJ1-6	TGTGCCAGCAGTTTAATAACATCGGACATCAATTCACCCCTCCACTTT	CASSLITSDINSPLHF
16	TRBD2	.	TRBV27	TRBJ2-5	TGTGCCAGCAGTTTAGGTAGCGGGGGGGCAGGAGAGACCCAGTACTTC	CASSLGSGGAGETQYF
15	.	.	TRBV19	TRBJ2-1	TGTGCCAGTAGTATAGTGGGGCCTGGAGCTAATGAGCAGTTCTTC	CASSIVGPGANEQFF
14	.	.	TRBV30	TRBJ1-5	TGTGCCTGGAGTGTAGTGGGCAGAGATCAGCCCCAGCATTTT	CAWSVVGRDQPQHF
17	.	.	TRBV11-2	TRBJ2-3	TGTGCCAGCAGCCCACTCCCGGGGGTCGGTAGCACAGATACGCAGTATTTT	CASSPLPGVGSTDTQYF
15	.	.	TRBV30	TRBJ1-5	TGTGCCTGGAATCCCGGACAGCTTAGCAATCAGCCCCAGCATTTT	CAWNPGQLSNQPQHF
14	.	few	TRBV6-5	TRBJ1-2	TGTGCCAGCAGTTATTCGGGCAGGGGCTATGGCTACACCTTC	CASSYSGRGYGYTF
12	.	.	TRBV5-5	TRBJ1-6	TGTGCCAGCAGCCGGAGGGATTCACCCCTCCACTTT	CASSRRDSPLHF
13	.	.	TRBV9	TRBJ2-3	TGTGCCAGCAGCGCCAGTAGCACAGATACGCAGTATTTT	CASSASSTDTQYF
15	TRBD1	.	TRBV5-1	TRBJ1-3	TGCGCCAGCAGCAGGGACAGTTTCTCTGGAAACACCATATATTTT	CASSRDSFSGNTIYF
17	.	.	TRBV9	TRBJ1-5	TGTGCCAGCAGCCCTGGGGCAGGATCGTATAGCAATCAGCCCCAGCATTTT	CASSPGAGSYSNQPQHF
14	TRBD1	.	TRBV30	TRBJ2-1	TGTGCCTGGAGAGACAGGGGCTCCTACAATGAGCAGTTCTTC	CAWRDRGSYNEQFF
12	.	few	TRBV11-2	TRBJ2-7	TGTGCCAGCAGCCCGCTGGCTTACGAGCAGTACTTC	CASSPLAYEQYF
17	.	few	TRBV18	TRBJ2-5	TGTGCCAGCTCACCACCACGTACAGGCACTATACAAGAGACCCAGTACTTC	CASSPPRTGTIQETQYF
15	TRBD1	.	TRBV27	TRBJ2-5	TGTGCCAGCAGTTCTAGGACAGGGGGAAAGGAGACCCAGTACTTC	CASSSRTGGKETQYF
14	.	.	TRBV5-5	TRBJ2-2	TGTGCCAGCAGATGGACAGTCAACACCGGGGAGCTGTTTTTT	CASRWTVNTGELFF
17	.	.	TRBV12-5	TRBJ2-5	TGTGCTAGTGGTTTGGTCGCCGGGGGGTTCAGGGGTGAGACCCAGTACTTC	CASGLVAGGFRGETQYF
15	.	.	TRBV7-3	TRBJ2-1	TGTGCCAGCAGTCCCTTGGGGAGCTCCTACAATGAGCAGTTCTTC	CASSPLGSSYNEQFF
13	.	.	TRBV28	TRBJ2-2	TGTGCCAGCAGGGTGGGGGGGCGCCGGGAGCTGTTTTTT	CASRVGGRRELFF
15	.	.	TRBV6-2/TRBV6-3	TRBJ2-3	TGTGCCAGCAGTCACCCGACAGTTAGCACAGATACGCAGTATTTT	CASSHPTVSTDTQYF
14	.	.	TRBV28	TRBJ2-1	TGTGCCACCACACCCACGACTAGGGGAAATGAGCAGTTCTTC	CATTPTTRGNEQFF
17	TRBD1	once	TRBV5-4	TRBJ1-2	TGTGCCAGCAGCTTGGCGGGACAGGGTGCTGCTAGCTATGGCTACACCTTC	CASSLAGQGAASYGYTF
13	.	.	TRBV10-1	TRBJ2-1	TGCGCCAGCAGCGAACAAGCGGCTTCTGAGCAGTTCTTC	CASSEQAASEQFF
18	.	.	TRBV18	TRBJ2-2	TGTGCCAGCTCACCACCTTCCGTGACAGCTGAGAACACCGGGGAGCTGTTTTTT	CASSPPSVTAENTGELFF
18	TRBD2	few	TRBV4-1	TRBJ2-2	TGCGCCAGCAGCCAAGGTGGGTTAGCGGGAGTAGGCACCGGGGAGCTGTTTTTT	CASSQGGLAGVGTGELFF
13	.	.	TRBV19	TRBJ2-2	TGTGCCAGTAGTAAGGGACACGCCGGGGAGCTGTTTTTT	CASSKGHAGELFF
15	.	.	TRBV27	TRBJ2-6	TGTGCCAGCAGTTTAAATTCTCCTGGGGCCAACGTCCTGACTTTC	CASSLNSPGANVLTF
13	.	.	TRBV29-1	TRBJ1-1	TGCAGCGTTGAAGGACAGGTTCTGGCTGAAGCTTTCTTT	CSVEGQVLAEAFF
17	TRBD1	.	TRBV19	TRBJ1-1	TGTGCCAGTAGTAAAAACAGGGGTCGAGTTGGAAACACTGAAGCTTTCTTT	CASSKNRGRVGNTEAFF
15	.	few	TRBV10-3	TRBJ1-5	TGTGCCATCAGTGGACAGATCGGTAGCAATCAGCCCCAGCATTTT	CAISGQIGSNQPQHF